This T cell receptor beta chain was obtained from a study of shared clonotypes between healthy human individuals. The investigators split CD4+ cells into a CD45RA+ naive subset and a CD45RA-negative memory subset. Study-wide points: Generally, naive subsets came out with larger estimated richness than memory subsets.

The repertoire was sequenced with immunoSEQ multiplex PCR; TCRdb's copy has only in-frame clones and lacks some. The sample lists 2,500,000 or so clones, 93% occurring once. Germline V gene sequence: CDR1 MNHNY, CDR2 SVGAGI (reference sequence). The length of the CDR3 is 14 residues. Between the trimmed V and J ends, which lost 5 bases and 2 bases, there was a span of 13 bases. A word on this clone: Its antigen remains unidentified.

This clonotype was sampled from a man between 18 and 35 years old in good health. Some clones in this sample may be carry-over from other donors' samples. The V and J genes are TRBV6-6 and TRBJ2-7, with a possible D match to TRBD2 (6 bases). The sequenced sample consisted of naive CD4+ T cells from PBMCs. The subset denotes: CD45RA+ positively selected. CDR3 in amino acids: CASSGAGWAYEQYF. The CDR3 region has the DNA TGTGCCAGCAGTGGCGCGGGGTGGGCCTACGAGCAGTACTTC.